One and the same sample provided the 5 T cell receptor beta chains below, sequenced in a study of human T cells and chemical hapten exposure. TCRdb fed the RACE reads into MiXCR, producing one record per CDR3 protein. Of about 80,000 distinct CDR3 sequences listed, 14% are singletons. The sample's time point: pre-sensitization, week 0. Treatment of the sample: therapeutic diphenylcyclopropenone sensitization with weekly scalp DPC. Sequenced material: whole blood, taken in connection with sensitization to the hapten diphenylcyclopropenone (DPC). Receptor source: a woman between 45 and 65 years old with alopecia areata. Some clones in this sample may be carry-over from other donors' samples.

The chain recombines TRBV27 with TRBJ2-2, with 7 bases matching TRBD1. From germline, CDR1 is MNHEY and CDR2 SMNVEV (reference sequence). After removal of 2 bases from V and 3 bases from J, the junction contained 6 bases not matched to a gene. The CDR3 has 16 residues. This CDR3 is CASSLMAGGDTGELFF. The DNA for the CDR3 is TGTGCCAGCAGTTTAATGGCAGGGGGAGACACCGGGGAGCTGTTTTTT.

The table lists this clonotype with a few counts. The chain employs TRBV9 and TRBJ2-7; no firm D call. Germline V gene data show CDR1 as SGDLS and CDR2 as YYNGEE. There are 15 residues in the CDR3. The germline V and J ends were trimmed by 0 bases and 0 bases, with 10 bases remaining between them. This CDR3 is CASSVGADPSYEQYF. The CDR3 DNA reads TGTGCCAGCAGCGTAGGGGCAGACCCCTCCTACGAGCAGTACTTC.

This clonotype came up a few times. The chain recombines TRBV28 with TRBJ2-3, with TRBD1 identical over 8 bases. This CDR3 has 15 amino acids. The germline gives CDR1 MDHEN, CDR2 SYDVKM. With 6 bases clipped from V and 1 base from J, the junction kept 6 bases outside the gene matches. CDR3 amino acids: CASRRSGQGTDTQYF. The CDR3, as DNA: TGTGCCAGCAGGCGCTCGGGACAGGGCACAGATACGCAGTATTTT.

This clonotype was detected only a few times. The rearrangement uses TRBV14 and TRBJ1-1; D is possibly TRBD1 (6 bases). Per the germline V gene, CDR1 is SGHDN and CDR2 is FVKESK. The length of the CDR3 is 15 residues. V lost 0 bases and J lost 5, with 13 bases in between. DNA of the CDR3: TGTGCCAGCAGCCAAGAAATACAGGGAGGGACTGAAGCTTTCTTT. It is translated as CASSQEIQGGTEAFF.

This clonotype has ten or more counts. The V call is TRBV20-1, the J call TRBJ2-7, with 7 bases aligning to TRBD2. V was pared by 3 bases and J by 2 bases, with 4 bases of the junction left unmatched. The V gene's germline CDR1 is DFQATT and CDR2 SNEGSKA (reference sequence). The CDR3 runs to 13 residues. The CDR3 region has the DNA TGCAGTGCTAGTTCTAGCGGAACCTACGAGCAGTACTTC. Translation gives CSASSSGTYEQYF.